Listed below are T cell receptor beta chains from one sample, sequenced in a study of shared clonotypes between healthy human individuals. The data were produced by immunoSEQ multiplex PCR, yet TCRdb's version contains in-frame clones alone and is incomplete. The sample has 550,000 to 700,000 clones; roughly 72% are singletons. Material for sequencing was memory CD4+ T cells sorted from blood. The origin of the receptors is a woman in her 30s in good health. The CDR3 runs from the conserved cysteine through the conserved F or W. Each record gives: D gene, J gene, V gene, clone size, CDR3 protein, CDR3 DNA. D genes are given only for firm matches. Size is stated for part of the rows, as once, few or many counts, or as a class when the clone is expanded.

d_gene: TRBD2; j_gene: TRBJ2-5; v_gene: TRBV7-3; abundance: NA; CDR3aa: CASSLTGSGRARGETQYF; CDR3nt: TGTGCCAGCAGCTTAACAGGTAGCGGGAGGGCCAGAGGAGAGACCCAGTACTTC
d_gene: NA; j_gene: TRBJ2-6; v_gene: TRBV18; abundance: once; CDR3aa: CASSPGAYSGANVLTF; CDR3nt: TGTGCCAGCTCACCAGGGGCCTACTCTGGGGCCAACGTCCTGACTTTC
d_gene: TRBD1; j_gene: TRBJ1-3; v_gene: TRBV4-2; abundance: NA; CDR3aa: CASSQTQGSSGNTIYF; CDR3nt: TGTGCCAGCAGCCAGACACAGGGGAGCTCTGGAAACACCATATATTTT
d_gene: NA; j_gene: TRBJ2-1; v_gene: TRBV2; abundance: NA; CDR3aa: CASQDNWDEQFF; CDR3nt: TGTGCCAGCCAAGACAATTGGGATGAGCAGTTCTTC
d_gene: TRBD1; j_gene: TRBJ2-7; v_gene: TRBV7-9; abundance: NA; CDR3aa: CASSKPPGQGYEQYF; CDR3nt: TGTGCCAGCAGCAAACCCCCCGGACAGGGATACGAGCAGTACTTC
d_gene: TRBD1; j_gene: TRBJ1-5; v_gene: TRBV6-6; abundance: NA; CDR3aa: CASRLGQRNQPQHF; CDR3nt: TGTGCCAGCAGGCTGGGACAGCGCAATCAGCCCCAGCATTTT
d_gene: NA; j_gene: TRBJ2-1; v_gene: TRBV30; abundance: few; CDR3aa: CAWSGLGGGSYNEQFF; CDR3nt: TGTGCCTGGAGTGGCCTGGGGGGAGGCTCCTACAATGAGCAGTTCTTC
d_gene: NA; j_gene: TRBJ2-7; v_gene: TRBV5-3; abundance: NA; CDR3aa: CARSLDDVTGSSYEQYF; CDR3nt: TGTGCCAGAAGCTTGGATGATGTGACCGGGAGCTCCTACGAGCAGTACTTC
d_gene: NA; j_gene: TRBJ1-5; v_gene: TRBV19; abundance: NA; CDR3aa: CASSSPQGVGNQPQHF; CDR3nt: TGTGCCAGTAGTAGCCCCCAGGGAGTGGGCAATCAGCCCCAGCATTTT
d_gene: TRBD2; j_gene: TRBJ2-3; v_gene: TRBV27; abundance: NA; CDR3aa: CASSFMAGVGADTQYF; CDR3nt: TGTGCCAGCAGTTTTATGGCGGGAGTAGGCGCAGATACGCAGTATTTT
d_gene: TRBD2; j_gene: TRBJ2-1; v_gene: TRBV30; abundance: NA; CDR3aa: CAWSVRWRVGGSDNEQFF; CDR3nt: TGTGCCTGGAGTGTACGGTGGCGGGTAGGCGGGAGTGATAATGAGCAGTTCTTC
d_gene: NA; j_gene: TRBJ2-3; v_gene: TRBV11-2; abundance: few; CDR3aa: CASSQNLAALDTQYF; CDR3nt: TGTGCCAGCAGCCAAAATCTAGCAGCATTAGATACGCAGTATTTT
d_gene: NA; j_gene: TRBJ1-5; v_gene: TRBV28; abundance: NA; CDR3aa: CASRAGGSTQHF; CDR3nt: TGTGCCAGCAGGGCGGGGGGGTCAACCCAGCATTTT
d_gene: TRBD1; j_gene: TRBJ1-4; v_gene: TRBV5-8; abundance: NA; CDR3aa: CASSLAGDRAEKLFF; CDR3nt: TGTGCCAGCAGCTTGGCCGGGGACAGGGCTGAAAAACTGTTTTTT
d_gene: NA; j_gene: TRBJ1-2; v_gene: TRBV15; abundance: NA; CDR3aa: CATSRGAPGGGYTF; CDR3nt: TGTGCCACCAGCAGAGGGGCGCCCGGGGGTGGCTACACCTTC
d_gene: NA; j_gene: TRBJ2-7; v_gene: TRBV28; abundance: NA; CDR3aa: CASSPLREQYF; CDR3nt: TGTGCCAGCAGCCCCCTTAGGGAGCAGTACTTC
d_gene: NA; j_gene: TRBJ2-5; v_gene: TRBV10-2; abundance: few; CDR3aa: CASSETGQETQYF; CDR3nt: TGCGCCAGCAGTGAGACAGGCCAAGAGACCCAGTACTTC
d_gene: NA; j_gene: TRBJ2-1; v_gene: TRBV6-1; abundance: once; CDR3aa: CASSRDYSGPQFF; CDR3nt: TGTGCCAGCAGTCGCGACTATAGCGGTCCCCAGTTCTTC
d_gene: NA; j_gene: TRBJ1-1; v_gene: TRBV29-1; abundance: NA; CDR3aa: CSVRWGPNTEAFF; CDR3nt: TGCAGCGTTCGGTGGGGTCCGAACACTGAAGCTTTCTTT
d_gene: TRBD2; j_gene: TRBJ2-7; v_gene: TRBV7-2; abundance: NA; CDR3aa: CASSLGWTSGARSYEQYF; CDR3nt: TGTGCCAGCAGCTTAGGCTGGACTAGCGGGGCCAGATCCTACGAGCAGTACTTC
d_gene: NA; j_gene: TRBJ1-1; v_gene: TRBV11-1; abundance: NA; CDR3aa: CASSLWAADTEAFF; CDR3nt: TGTGCCAGCAGCTTGTGGGCAGCCGACACTGAAGCTTTCTTT
d_gene: NA; j_gene: TRBJ2-7; v_gene: TRBV19; abundance: NA; CDR3aa: CASSMIRGYEQYF; CDR3nt: TGTGCCAGTAGTATGATCCGGGGGTACGAGCAGTACTTC
d_gene: NA; j_gene: TRBJ2-5; v_gene: TRBV2; abundance: NA; CDR3aa: CASRGNTGETQYF; CDR3nt: TGTGCCAGCAGGGGGAATACCGGGGAGACCCAGTACTTC
d_gene: TRBD1; j_gene: TRBJ2-7; v_gene: TRBV28; abundance: NA; CDR3aa: CASGTGLNYEQYF; CDR3nt: TGTGCCTCAGGGACAGGACTAAACTACGAGCAGTACTTC
d_gene: TRBD2; j_gene: TRBJ2-5; v_gene: TRBV2; abundance: NA; CDR3aa: CASRPWTSGSGTQYF; CDR3nt: TGTGCCAGCAGGCCCTGGACTAGCGGGAGTGGCACCCAGTACTTC
d_gene: NA; j_gene: TRBJ2-2; v_gene: TRBV11-2; abundance: NA; CDR3aa: CASSLDTWMVRTVNTGELFF; CDR3nt: TGTGCCAGCAGCTTAGATACGTGGATGGTCCGGACGGTGAACACCGGGGAGCTGTTTTTT
d_gene: NA; j_gene: TRBJ1-4; v_gene: TRBV7-9; abundance: NA; CDR3aa: CASSPTTGTGIEKLFF; CDR3nt: TGTGCCAGCAGCCCGACCACAGGGACGGGGATTGAAAAACTGTTTTTT
d_gene: NA; j_gene: TRBJ1-2; v_gene: TRBV28; abundance: NA; CDR3aa: CASRTGTDGYTF; CDR3nt: TGTGCCAGCAGAACAGGGACGGATGGCTACACCTTC
d_gene: NA; j_gene: TRBJ2-4; v_gene: TRBV7-9; abundance: once; CDR3aa: CASTGFVGAKNIQYF; CDR3nt: TGTGCCAGCACTGGGTTTGTTGGGGCCAAAAACATTCAGTACTTC
d_gene: TRBD2; j_gene: TRBJ2-1; v_gene: TRBV5-1; abundance: NA; CDR3aa: CASSLSSGSYNEQFF; CDR3nt: TGCGCCAGCAGCCTATCTAGCGGGAGCTACAATGAGCAGTTCTTC
d_gene: TRBD2; j_gene: TRBJ2-7; v_gene: TRBV5-1; abundance: NA; CDR3aa: CASSLGLLGGSSYEQYF; CDR3nt: TGCGCCAGCAGCTTGGGGTTGTTGGGCGGGAGCTCCTACGAGCAGTACTTC